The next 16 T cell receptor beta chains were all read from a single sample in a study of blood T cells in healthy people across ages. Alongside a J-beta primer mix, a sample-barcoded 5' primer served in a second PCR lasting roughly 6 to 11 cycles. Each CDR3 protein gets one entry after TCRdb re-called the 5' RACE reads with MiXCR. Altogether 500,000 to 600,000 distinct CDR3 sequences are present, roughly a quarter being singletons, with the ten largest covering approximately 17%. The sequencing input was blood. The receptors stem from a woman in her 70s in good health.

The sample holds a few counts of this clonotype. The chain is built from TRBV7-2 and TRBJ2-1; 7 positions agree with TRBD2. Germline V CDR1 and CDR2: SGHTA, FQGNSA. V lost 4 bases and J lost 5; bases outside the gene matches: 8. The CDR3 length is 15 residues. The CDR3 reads CASSSMPSGDNEQFF. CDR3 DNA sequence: TGTGCCAGCAGCTCGATGCCGAGCGGGGACAATGAGCAGTTCTTC.

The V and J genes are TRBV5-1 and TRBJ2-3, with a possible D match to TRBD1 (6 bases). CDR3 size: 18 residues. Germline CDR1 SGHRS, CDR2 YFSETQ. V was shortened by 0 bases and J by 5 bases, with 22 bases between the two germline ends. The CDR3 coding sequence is TGCGCCAGCAGCTTGGACGCGTCCCGACAGGTATTAAGAGATACGCAGTATTTT. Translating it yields CASSLDASRQVLRDTQYF.

CDR3 region: CASSDLAGGTVRSKNIQYF. Here the CDR3 DNA reads TGTGCCAGCAGTGATCTGGCAGGGGGCACGGTTAGGTCCAAAAACATTCAGTACTTC. The genes are TRBV12-3 or TRBV12-4 and TRBJ2-4; 8 nucleotides agree with TRBD1. The CDR3 is 19 residues long. Losses at the gene ends were 5 bases for V and 2 bases for J; bases not matched to a gene: 17.

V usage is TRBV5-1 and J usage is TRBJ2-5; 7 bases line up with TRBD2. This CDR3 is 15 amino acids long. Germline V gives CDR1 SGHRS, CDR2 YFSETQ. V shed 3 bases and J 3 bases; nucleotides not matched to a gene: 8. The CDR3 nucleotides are TGCGCCAGCAGCTACACACCGGGACTAAAAGAGACCCAGTACTTC. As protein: CASSYTPGLKETQYF. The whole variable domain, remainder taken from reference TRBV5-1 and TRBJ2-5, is KAGVTQTPRYLIKTRGQQVTLSCSPISGHRSVSWYQQTPGQGLQFLFEYFSETQRNKGNFPGRFSGRQFSNSRSEMNVSTLELGDSALYLCASSYTPGLKETQYFGPGTRLLVL.

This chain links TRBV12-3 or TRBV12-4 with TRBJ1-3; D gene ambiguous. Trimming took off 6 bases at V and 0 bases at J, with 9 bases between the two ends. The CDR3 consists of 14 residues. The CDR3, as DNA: TGTGCCAGCAGCCACCTCTCCTCTGGAAACACCATATATTTT. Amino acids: CASSHLSSGNTIYF.

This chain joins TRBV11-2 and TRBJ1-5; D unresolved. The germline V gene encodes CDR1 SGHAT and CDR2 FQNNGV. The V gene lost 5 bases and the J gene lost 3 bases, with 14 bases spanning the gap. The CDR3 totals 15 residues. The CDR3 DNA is TGTGCCAGCAGCCAAACCCCGGCCCCCAATCAGCCCCAGCATTTT. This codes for CASSQTPAPNQPQHF.

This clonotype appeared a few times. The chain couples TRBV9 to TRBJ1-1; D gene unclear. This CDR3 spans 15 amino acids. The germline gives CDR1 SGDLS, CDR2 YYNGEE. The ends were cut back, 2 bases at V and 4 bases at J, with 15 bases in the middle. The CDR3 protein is CASSVGYGLGTEAFF. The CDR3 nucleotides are TGTGCCAGCAGCGTGGGGTATGGGCTGGGCACTGAAGCTTTCTTT.

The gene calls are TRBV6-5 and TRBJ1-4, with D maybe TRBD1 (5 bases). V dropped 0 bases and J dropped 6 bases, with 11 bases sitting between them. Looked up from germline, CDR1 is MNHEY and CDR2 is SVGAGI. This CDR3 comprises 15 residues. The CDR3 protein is CASSYSLGGYEKLFF. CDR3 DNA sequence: TGTGCCAGCAGTTACTCTCTCGGGGGGTATGAAAAACTGTTTTTT.

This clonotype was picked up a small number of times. The CDR3 spells CASSRPGDSYEQYF. CDR3 in DNA: TGTGCCAGCAGCCGACCGGGGGACTCCTACGAGCAGTACTTC. The rearrangement uses TRBV12-3 or TRBV12-4 and TRBJ2-7; D might be TRBD2 (6 bases). The V gene lost 6 bases and the J gene lost 0 bases, with 12 bases spanning the gap. The CDR3 loop spans 14 amino acids.

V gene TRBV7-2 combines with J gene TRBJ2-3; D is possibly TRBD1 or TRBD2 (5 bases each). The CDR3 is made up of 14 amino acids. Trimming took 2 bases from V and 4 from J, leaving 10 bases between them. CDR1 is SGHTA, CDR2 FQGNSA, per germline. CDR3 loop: CASSLSGASDTQYF. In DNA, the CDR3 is TGTGCCAGCAGCTTATCCGGGGCCTCAGATACGCAGTATTTT.

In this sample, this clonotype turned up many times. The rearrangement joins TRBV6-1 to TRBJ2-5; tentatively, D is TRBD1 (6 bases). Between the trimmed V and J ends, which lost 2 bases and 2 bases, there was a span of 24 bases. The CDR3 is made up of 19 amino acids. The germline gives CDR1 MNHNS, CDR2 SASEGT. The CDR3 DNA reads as TGTGCCAGCAGTGAACCTAAAACTCTCCTTTGGCAGGGGCAAGAGACCCAGTACTTC. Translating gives CASSEPKTLLWQGQETQYF.

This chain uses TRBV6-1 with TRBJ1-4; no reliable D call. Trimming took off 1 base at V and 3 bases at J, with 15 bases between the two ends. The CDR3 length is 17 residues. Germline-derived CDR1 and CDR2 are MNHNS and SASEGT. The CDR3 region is CASSEGGGRRANEKLFF. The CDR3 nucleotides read TGTGCCAGCAGTGAAGGCGGCGGGAGACGGGCTAATGAAAAACTGTTTTTT.

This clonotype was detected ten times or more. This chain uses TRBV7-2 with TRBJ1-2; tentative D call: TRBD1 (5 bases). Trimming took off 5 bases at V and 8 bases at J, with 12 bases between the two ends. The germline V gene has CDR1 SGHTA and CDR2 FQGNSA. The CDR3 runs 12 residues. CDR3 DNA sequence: TGTGCCAGCAGCCAGGGTTTGGGGGGCTACACCTTC. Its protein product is CASSQGLGGYTF.

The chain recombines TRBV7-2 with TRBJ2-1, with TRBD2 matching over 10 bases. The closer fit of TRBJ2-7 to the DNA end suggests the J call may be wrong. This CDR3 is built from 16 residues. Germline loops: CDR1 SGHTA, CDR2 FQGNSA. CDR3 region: CASSLPLAGLTYEQYF. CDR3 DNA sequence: TGTGCCAGCAGCTTACCACTAGCGGGGCTTACCTACGAGCAGTACTTC.

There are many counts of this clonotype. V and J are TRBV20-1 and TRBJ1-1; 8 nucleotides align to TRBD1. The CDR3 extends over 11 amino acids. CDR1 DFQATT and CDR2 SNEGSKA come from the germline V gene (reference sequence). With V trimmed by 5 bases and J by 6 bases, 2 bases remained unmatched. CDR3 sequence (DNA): TGCAGTGCTCGGACAGGGTCTGAAGCTTTCTTT. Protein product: CSARTGSEAFF.

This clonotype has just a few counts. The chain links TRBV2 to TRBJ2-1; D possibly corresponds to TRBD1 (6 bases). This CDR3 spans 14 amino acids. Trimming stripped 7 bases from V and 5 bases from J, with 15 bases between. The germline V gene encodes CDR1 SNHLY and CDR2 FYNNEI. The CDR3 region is CASKPNRDNNEQFF. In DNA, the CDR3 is TGTGCCAGCAAGCCGAACAGGGACAACAATGAGCAGTTCTTC.